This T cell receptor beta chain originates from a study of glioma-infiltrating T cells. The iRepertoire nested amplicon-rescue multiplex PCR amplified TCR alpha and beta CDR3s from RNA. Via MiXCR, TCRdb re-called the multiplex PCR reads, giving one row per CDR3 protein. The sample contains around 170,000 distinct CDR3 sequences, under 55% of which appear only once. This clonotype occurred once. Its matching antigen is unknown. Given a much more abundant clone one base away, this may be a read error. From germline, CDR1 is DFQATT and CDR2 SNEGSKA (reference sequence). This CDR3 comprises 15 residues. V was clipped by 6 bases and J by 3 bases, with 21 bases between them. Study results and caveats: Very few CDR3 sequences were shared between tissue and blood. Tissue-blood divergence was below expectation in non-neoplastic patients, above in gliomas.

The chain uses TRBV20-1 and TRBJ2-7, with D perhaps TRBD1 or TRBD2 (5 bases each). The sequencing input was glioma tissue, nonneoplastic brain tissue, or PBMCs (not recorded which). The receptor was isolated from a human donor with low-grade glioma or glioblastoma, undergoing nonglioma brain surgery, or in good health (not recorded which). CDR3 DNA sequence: TGCAGTGCCCAGGTGTGGCGAGGGGATAGCTACGAGCAGTACTTC. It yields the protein CSAQVWRGDSYEQYF.